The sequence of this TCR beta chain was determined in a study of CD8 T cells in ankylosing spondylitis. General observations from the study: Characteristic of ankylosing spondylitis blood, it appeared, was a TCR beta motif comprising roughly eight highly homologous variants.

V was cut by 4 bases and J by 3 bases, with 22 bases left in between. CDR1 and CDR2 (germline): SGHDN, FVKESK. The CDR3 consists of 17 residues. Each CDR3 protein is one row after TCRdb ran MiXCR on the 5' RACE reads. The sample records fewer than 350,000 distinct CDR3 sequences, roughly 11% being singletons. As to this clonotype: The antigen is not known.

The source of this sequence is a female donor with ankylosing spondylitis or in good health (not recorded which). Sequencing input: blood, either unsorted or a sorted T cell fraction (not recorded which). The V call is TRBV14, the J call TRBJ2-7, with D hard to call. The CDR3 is CASSRPLGLDGDYEQYF. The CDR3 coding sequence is TGTGCCAGCAGCCGGCCTTTAGGGTTGGACGGAGACTACGAGCAGTACTTC.